The entry below gives a single TCR beta chain sequence along with its context. CDR3 length: 14 amino acids. CDR1 is MNHEY and CDR2 is SVGAGI in the germline V gene. Trimming cost V 5 bases and J 0 bases, with 5 bases left between them. The data were obtained in a study of blood T cell repertoires in COVID-19. At the level of the study: Sites across the United States, Italy and Spain contributed samples from acute and convalescent COVID-19.

The repertoire was sequenced with immunoSEQ multiplex PCR; TCRdb's copy has only in-frame clones and lacks some. The top ten hold roughly a tenth of the sample, which has a few hundred thousand clones, around four fifths seen once. Seattle enrolled patients during active infection and tracked them longitudinally. The receptor was isolated from a woman of 80 years or more with COVID-19, enrolled during active disease. The rearrangement joins TRBV6-5 to TRBJ2-6; tentative D call: TRBD2 (5 bases). Sequenced input: peripheral blood. The CDR3 region is CASSRGSGANVLTF. As DNA, the CDR3 is TGTGCCAGCAGTCGGGGCTCTGGGGCCAACGTCCTGACTTTC.